A selection of T cell receptor beta chains follows, all from one sample in a study of T-cell reconstitution after alpha-beta-depleted transplantation in children. One entry per CDR3 protein, called by TCRdb with MiXCR from the PCR reads. In the table there are about 580,000 distinct CDR3 sequences, 23% of which are singletons. The sample here was PBMCs, mostly from graft donor cells, taken 360 days after TCRalphabeta/CD19-depleted stem cell transplant. The receptor source for this set is a boy under two years old who had a stem cell transplant for acute myeloid leukemia, so the T cells may come from the graft donor. Both conserved end residues are part of each CDR3. Fields, in order: V gene, D gene, clone size, J gene, CDR3 DNA, CDR3 protein. The D gene is left open where the match is weak. Rows may omit the clone size; those that give it use once, few, many or a size class.

V: TRBV7-2; D: TRBD1; size: once; J: TRBJ1-2; DNA: TGTGCCAGCAGCTTGGCCTACAGGGGTGGCTACACCTTC; CDR3: CASSLAYRGGYTF
V: TRBV29-1; D: TRBD2; size: few; J: TRBJ2-1; DNA: TGCAGCCTTTGTCGACTAGCGGGGCACAGCTCCTACAATGAGCAGTTCTTC; CDR3: CSLCRLAGHSSYNEQFF
V: TRBV12-3/TRBV12-4; D: .; size: .; J: TRBJ2-7; DNA: TGTGCCAGCAGTTTCTTTGGACTGTTCGACTACGAGCAGTACTTC; CDR3: CASSFFGLFDYEQYF
V: TRBV2; D: TRBD1; size: .; J: TRBJ1-4; DNA: TGTGCCAGCAGTGAACAGGACAGGGCTAATGAAAAACTGTTTTTT; CDR3: CASSEQDRANEKLFF
V: TRBV6-5; D: TRBD1; size: many; J: TRBJ2-2; DNA: TGTGCCAGCAGTTACTCGCGACAGGGGATAGCCGGGGAGCTGTTTTTT; CDR3: CASSYSRQGIAGELFF
V: TRBV29-1; D: .; size: few; J: TRBJ2-3; DNA: TGCAGCGTTGGGGCGGTACAGGCCGCAGATACGCAGTATTTT; CDR3: CSVGAVQAADTQYF
V: TRBV5-5; D: .; size: few; J: TRBJ2-3; DNA: TGTGCCAGCAGCTTGGACAGGTTCACAGATACGCAGTATTTT; CDR3: CASSLDRFTDTQYF
V: TRBV4-1; D: .; size: .; J: TRBJ2-1; DNA: TGCGCCAGCAGCCAAGATATCAGGGATCCTGAGCAGTTCTTC; CDR3: CASSQDIRDPEQFF
V: TRBV12-3/TRBV12-4; D: .; size: few; J: TRBJ2-3; DNA: TGTGCCAGCAGACGGACACTATCCACAGATACGCAGTATTTT; CDR3: CASRRTLSTDTQYF
V: TRBV30; D: .; size: few; J: TRBJ2-3; DNA: TGTGCATACAAGACTAGTACACCAGATACGCAGTATTTT; CDR3: CAYKTSTPDTQYF
V: TRBV7-3; D: .; size: .; J: TRBJ2-3; DNA: TGTGCCAGCAGCTCGGGGGCCCAGGATACGCAGTATTTT; CDR3: CASSSGAQDTQYF
V: TRBV20-1; D: TRBD1; size: few; J: TRBJ1-3; DNA: TGCAGTGCCCTCTCGACAGGGAAAGGAAACACCATATATTTT; CDR3: CSALSTGKGNTIYF
V: TRBV12-3/TRBV12-4; D: TRBD2; size: few; J: TRBJ2-1; DNA: TGTGCCAGCAGTATAAGACTAGCGGGGGGTGGTGAGCAGTTCTTC; CDR3: CASSIRLAGGGEQFF
V: TRBV14; D: TRBD2; size: .; J: TRBJ2-2; DNA: TGTGCCAGCAGCCCACCGACTAGCGGGGTTTCGAACACCGGGGAGCTGTTTTTT; CDR3: CASSPPTSGVSNTGELFF
V: TRBV2; D: TRBD1; size: once; J: TRBJ2-2; DNA: TGTGCCAGCTGCCCCCGGGACAGGAACACCGGGGAGCTGTTTTTT; CDR3: CASCPRDRNTGELFF
V: TRBV20-1; D: .; size: .; J: TRBJ2-4; DNA: TGCAGTGCGGGGACGGGACGGTTAGACTCCAAAAACATTCAGTACTTC; CDR3: CSAGTGRLDSKNIQYF
V: TRBV10-2; D: .; size: .; J: TRBJ2-1; DNA: TGCGCCAGCAACCAAGAAGTCGGGACGACCCTATACAATGAGCAGTTCTTC; CDR3: CASNQEVGTTLYNEQFF
V: TRBV12-3/TRBV12-4; D: .; size: few; J: TRBJ2-4; DNA: TGTGCCAGCAGTTTAGCAGATGGCCGATGGATCAAAAACATTCAGTACTTC; CDR3: CASSLADGRWIKNIQYF
V: TRBV20-1; D: TRBD1; size: few; J: TRBJ2-7; DNA: TGCAGTGCCTACCCCCAGGGGGCGAAACGGCGGCAGTACTTC; CDR3: CSAYPQGAKRRQYF
V: TRBV12-3/TRBV12-4; D: TRBD1; size: few; J: TRBJ2-1; DNA: TGTGCCAGCAGACCTGGACAGGGGGCCAACAATGAGCAGTTCTTC; CDR3: CASRPGQGANNEQFF
V: TRBV20-1; D: .; size: few; J: TRBJ2-1; DNA: TGCAGCGGCGGCGGTCAATCCCGCAATGAGCAGTTCTTC; CDR3: CSGGGQSRNEQFF
V: TRBV5-1; D: .; size: many; J: TRBJ1-6; DNA: TGCGCCAGCAGCTTGGCCGGATCGGCAGGGGAATCACCCCTCCACTTT; CDR3: CASSLAGSAGESPLHF
V: TRBV21-1; D: .; size: .; J: TRBJ2-1; DNA: TGTGCCAGCAGCAAGGTGAATCTTGACTATGAGCAGTTCTTC; CDR3: CASSKVNLDYEQFF
V: TRBV27; D: .; size: few; J: TRBJ2-1; DNA: TGTGCCAGCAATTCGTTCCAGGGCTCCTACAATGAGCAGTTCTTC; CDR3: CASNSFQGSYNEQFF
V: TRBV18; D: .; size: .; J: TRBJ2-7; DNA: TGTGCCAGCTCAGGCAGCCGTGCCGTCTACGAGCAGTACTTC; CDR3: CASSGSRAVYEQYF
V: TRBV20-1; D: .; size: many; J: TRBJ2-7; DNA: TGCAGTGCTAGCCCCGCAATGGGCTCCTACGAGCAGTACTTC; CDR3: CSASPAMGSYEQYF
V: TRBV12-3/TRBV12-4; D: TRBD2; size: .; J: TRBJ2-3; DNA: TGTGCCAGCAGTCCGGTCGGCCTAGCGGGGCGGTACACAGATACGCAGTATTTT; CDR3: CASSPVGLAGRYTDTQYF
V: TRBV4-2; D: TRBD1; size: .; J: TRBJ1-1; DNA: TGTGCCAGCAGCAGGACAGGGGGCTCGACGGATAATAGTGGAGCTTTCTTT; CDR3: CASSRTGGSTDNSGAFF
V: TRBV15; D: .; size: .; J: TRBJ2-7; DNA: TGTGCCATCTTAAAGAGGGGTAGGGACGAGCAGTACTTC; CDR3: CAILKRGRDEQYF
V: TRBV24-1; D: .; size: few; J: TRBJ2-1; DNA: TGTGCCACCGCGGGACAGAACAATGAGCAGTTCTTC; CDR3: CATAGQNNEQFF
V: TRBV29-1; D: .; size: many; J: TRBJ2-3; DNA: TGCAGCGTTGAAGACCCGGCCACTCTAACTAGCACAGATACGCAGTATTTT; CDR3: CSVEDPATLTSTDTQYF
V: TRBV7-2; D: .; size: many; J: TRBJ1-6; DNA: TGTGCCAGCAGCTTAGTGGGGCTGGGTAATTCACCCCTCCACTTT; CDR3: CASSLVGLGNSPLHF
V: TRBV20-1; D: .; size: many; J: TRBJ1-1; DNA: TGCAGTGCTAGAATGAACACTGAAGCTTTCTTT; CDR3: CSARMNTEAFF
V: TRBV12-3/TRBV12-4; D: TRBD1; size: .; J: TRBJ2-7; DNA: TGTGCCAGCAGTTGGCAGGGGGTCGAGCAGTACTTC; CDR3: CASSWQGVEQYF
V: TRBV11-2; D: TRBD2; size: once; J: TRBJ2-1; DNA: TGTGCCAGCAGCTTAACCGGGGGGGGTTATGAGCAGTTCTTC; CDR3: CASSLTGGGYEQFF
V: TRBV27; D: TRBD2; size: .; J: TRBJ2-1; DNA: TGTGCCAGCAGTTTCCATAGCGGGGTGGAGCAGTTCTTC; CDR3: CASSFHSGVEQFF